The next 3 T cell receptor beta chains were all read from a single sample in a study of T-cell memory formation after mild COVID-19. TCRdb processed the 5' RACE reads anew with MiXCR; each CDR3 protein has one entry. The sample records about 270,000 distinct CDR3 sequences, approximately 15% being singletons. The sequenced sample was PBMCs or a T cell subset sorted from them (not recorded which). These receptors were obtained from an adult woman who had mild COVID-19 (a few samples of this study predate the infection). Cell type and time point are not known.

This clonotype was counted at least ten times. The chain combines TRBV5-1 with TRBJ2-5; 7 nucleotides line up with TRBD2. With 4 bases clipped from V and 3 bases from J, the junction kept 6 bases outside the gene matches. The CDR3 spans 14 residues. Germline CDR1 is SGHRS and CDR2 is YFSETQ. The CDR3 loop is CASSLVRGEETQYF. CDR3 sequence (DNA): TGCGCCAGCAGCCTCGTCCGGGGGGAAGAGACCCAGTACTTC.

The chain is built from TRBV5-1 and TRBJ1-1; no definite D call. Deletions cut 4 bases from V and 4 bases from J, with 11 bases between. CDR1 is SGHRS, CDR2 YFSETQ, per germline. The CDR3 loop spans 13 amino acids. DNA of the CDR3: TGCGCCAGCAGCCCCCTATCGGCCACTGAAGCTTTCTTT. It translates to CASSPLSATEAFF.

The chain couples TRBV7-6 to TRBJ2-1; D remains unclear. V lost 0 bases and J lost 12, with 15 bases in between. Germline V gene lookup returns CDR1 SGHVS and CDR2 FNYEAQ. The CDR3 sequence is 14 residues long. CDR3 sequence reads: CASSLAPLSRTQFF. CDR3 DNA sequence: TGTGCCAGCAGCTTAGCCCCGTTAAGTAGAACGCAGTTCTTC.